Listed here are 13 T cell receptor beta chains from one sample, sequenced in a study of persistence of HIV-infected CD4 T cells (dated by TCRdb to 2020 to 2021). Their specific antigens are unknown. The immunoSEQ hsTCRB assay version 4 in survey mode was used to sequence TCRbeta repertoires from genomic DNA. TCRdb mirrors the immuneACCESS table, restricted to in-frame sequences. Some clones are absent from its copies; in checked studies, under half trace to an unresolved V gene, and the reason for the others is unknown. The sample has over 35,000 clones on record, around 89% of them singletons. The top ten constitute approximately 0.93% of the sample. Read against the paper, the sample's treatment or condition label means: suppressive antiretroviral therapy. As a nonspecific positive control representing the CD4+ T cell repertoire, cells were stimulated with anti-CD3/anti-CD28 magnetic beads. Sorting of responding CD4+ T cells was based on upregulation of both CD40 ligand and CD69.

The sample in question was CD4+ T cells sorted from PBMCs after roughly 19-hour stimulation, obtained from a patient who received antiretroviral therapy. The sample's cell subset or site label is to be understood as: CD40L+CD69+ CD4 T cells responding to anti-CD3/anti-CD28 beads, representing the overall repertoire. The receptor set was obtained from an adult man with HIV who was CMV-seropositive.

Written as DNA, the CDR3 is TGTGCCAGCAGCTTGGTACAGGGGGTTTGGGAGACCCAGTACTTC. It translates to CASSLVQGVWETQYF. V is TRBV7-2 and J is TRBJ2-5; TRBD1 agrees at 8 bases. Germline values: CDR1 SGHTA, CDR2 FQGNSA. The CDR3 length is 15 residues. Trimming removed 3 bases from V and 5 bases from J; junction bases left unmatched: 8.

The J gene is TRBJ2-3, the V gene TRBV20-1; D is unresolved. CDR1 and CDR2 (germline): DFQATT, SNEGSKA (reference sequence). Between the trimmed V and J ends, which lost 3 bases and 4 bases, there was a span of 14 bases. The CDR3 contains 14 residues. The CDR3 sequence is CSASNLLVPDTQYF. In DNA form, the CDR3 reads TGCAGTGCTAGTAACTTACTCGTTCCAGATACGCAGTATTTT.

The rearrangement links TRBV2 to TRBJ1-6; D remains ambiguous. V lost 6 bases and J 1 base, leaving 10 bases between the germline ends. Per the germline V gene, CDR1 is SNHLY and CDR2 is FYNNEI. The CDR3 spans 15 residues. In DNA, the CDR3 is TGTGCCAGCAGGCCGGCCTCTTCCTATAATTCACCCCTCCACTTT. It specifies CASRPASSYNSPLHF.

The table lists this clone with a count of one. This CDR3 reads CATSRRDTPDYGYTF. In DNA form, the CDR3 reads TGTGCCACCAGCCGCCGGGACACCCCAGATTATGGCTACACCTTC. V is TRBV15 and J is TRBJ1-2; D may be TRBD1 (6 bases). The CDR3 sequence is 15 residues long. Per the germline V gene, CDR1 is LNHNV and CDR2 is YYDKDF (reference sequence). Trimming took off 5 bases at V and 5 bases at J, with 18 bases between the two ends.

This rearrangement joins TRBV7-9 to TRBJ2-7; D gene uncertain. CDR3 size: 12 residues. Germline CDR1 is SEHNR and CDR2 is FQNEAQ (reference sequence). Trimming stripped 5 bases from V and 2 bases from J, with 7 bases between. For the CDR3, the DNA is TGTGCCAGCAGCCACCAAGCCTACGAGCAGTACTTC. Amino acid sequence: CASSHQAYEQYF.

The chain joins TRBV5-6 to TRBJ2-3; 7 bases line up with TRBD1. Germline V gene lookup returns CDR1 SGHDT and CDR2 YYEEEE. V lost 5 bases, J lost 0 bases, and 12 bases stayed unmatched. This CDR3 is built from 17 residues. DNA of the CDR3: TGTGCCAGCAGTTTGAATCTAGGGACAGATAGCACAGATACGCAGTATTTT. Translated, it gives CASSLNLGTDSTDTQYF.

The rearrangement uses TRBV7-9 and TRBJ2-3; D is possibly TRBD2 (6 bases). Germline-derived CDR1 and CDR2 are SEHNR and FQNEAQ (reference sequence). This CDR3 contains 15 residues. The germline V and J ends were trimmed by 4 bases and 0 bases, with 11 bases remaining between them. CDR3 sequence: CASSSLGTSTDTQYF. The CDR3 nucleotides are TGTGCCAGCAGCTCCCTCGGGACTAGCACAGATACGCAGTATTTT.

The chain has TRBV6-6 and TRBJ1-5; 9 bases map to TRBD1. The germline CDR1 and CDR2 sequences are MNHNY and SVGAGI (reference sequence). After removal of 6 bases from V and 4 bases from J, the junction contained 10 bases not matched to a gene. This CDR3 spans 16 amino acids. CDR3 loop: CASSHLEDRGNQPQHF. CDR3 nucleotide sequence: TGTGCCAGCAGCCACTTAGAGGACAGGGGAAATCAGCCCCAGCATTTT.

The chain combines TRBV3-1 (or the pseudogene TRBV3-2) with TRBJ1-1; the D gene is possibly TRBD1 (6 bases). Trimming removed 5 bases from V and 0 bases from J, with 10 bases in between. The CDR3 runs to 14 residues. CDR1 LGHDT and CDR2 YNNKEL come from the germline V gene (reference sequence). The CDR3 spells CASSYRDMNTEAFF. The CDR3 region has the DNA TGTGCCAGCAGCTACCGGGACATGAACACTGAAGCTTTCTTT.

The chain is built from TRBV5-5 and TRBJ1-5; 8 nucleotides align to TRBD1. The CDR3 covers 16 residues. Germline CDR1 SGHKS, CDR2 YYEKEE (reference sequence). Trimming removed 0 bases from V and 3 bases from J; junction bases left unmatched: 5. CDR3 amino acids: CASSLVPGGVNQPQHF. CDR3 DNA: TGTGCCAGCAGCTTGGTCCCAGGGGGCGTCAATCAGCCCCAGCATTTT.

CDR3 nucleotides: TGTGCCAGTAGTGTCGTGCCGCCGGGGGGCTACACCTTC. Translation gives CASSVVPPGGYTF. The chain has TRBV19 and TRBJ1-2; D uncertain. The V gene lost 5 bases and the J gene lost 8 bases, with 15 bases spanning the gap. CDR3 length equals 13 residues. Germline CDR1 is LNHDA and CDR2 is SQIVND (reference sequence).

The chain uses TRBV2 and TRBJ2-6; no clear D. Germline V lookup: CDR1 SNHLY, CDR2 FYNNEI. The V gene lost 5 bases and the J gene lost 1 base, with 6 bases spanning the gap. This CDR3 region has 14 residues. The chain's CDR3 is CASSSDSGANVLTF. In nucleotides, the CDR3 is TGTGCCAGCAGTTCGGATTCTGGGGCCAACGTCCTGACTTTC.

The chain has TRBV4-1 and TRBJ2-3, with unresolved D. Trimming removed 0 bases from V and 2 bases from J, with 24 bases in between. The CDR3 loop spans 20 amino acids. Germline CDR1 MGHRA, CDR2 YSYEKL. DNA of the CDR3: TGCGCCAGCAGCCAAGATCTGGGCAGGAGCATCGGTCTTAACACAGATACGCAGTATTTT. This gives the protein CASSQDLGRSIGLNTDTQYF.